The clone carrying this TCR beta chain occurred many times. Its antigen is unidentified. The sample comes from a study of beta chain features in type 1 diabetes. Reverse transcription of all isolated RNA meant that expressed TCRB transcripts were sequenced. TCRdb keeps only in-frame clones here, not all; method: immunoSEQ multiplex PCR. The sample lists about 110,000 clones, 30% to 50% seen once, with roughly 0.07% in the top ten. V was pared by 8 bases and J by 5 bases, with 12 bases between. The CDR3 has 12 amino acids. Germline CDR1 reads SEHNR; CDR2 reads FQNEAQ (reference sequence). Whole-study results and caveats: The study notes PCR might favor shorter templates equally in patients and controls. Moderate yet significant TCRB CDR3 shortening was seen in Type 1 diabetes patients in all four CD4+ subsets. Small HLA sub-analyses could not settle whether HLA shapes TCRB rearrangement.

The sample was stem cell memory CD4+ T cells from blood. The sequence was obtained from a woman aged 18-35 years in good health. This sequence joins TRBV7-9 and TRBJ2-5, with no clear D. The CDR3 nucleotides read TGTGCCAGCGTCTCCTTCTTGGAGACCCAGTACTTC. Protein: CASVSFLETQYF.